A selection of T cell receptor beta chains follows, all from one sample in a study of cytomegalovirus exposure and HLA in healthy donors. Produced via immunoSEQ multiplex PCR; TCRdb's table is partial and in-frame only. The sample data list tens of thousands of clones. The sequencing input was PBMCs. The receptors come from a woman in her thirties in good health and CMV-seronegative. Both conserved end residues are part of each CDR3. The D gene is left open where the match is weak.

>TRBJ1-1|TRBV5-1|15|-
CASSTGPVGGTEAFF
TGCGCCAGCAGCACCGGTCCCGTCGGGGGGACTGAAGCTTTCTTT
>TRBJ2-1|TRBV29-1|14|TRBD2
CSSSSGKSYNEQFF
TGCAGCTCCTCGAGCGGGAAGTCCTACAATGAGCAGTTCTTC
>TRBJ1-2|TRBV15|13|-
CATSRVGRYGYTF
TGTGCCACCAGCAGAGTGGGCAGATATGGCTACACCTTC
>TRBJ2-5|TRBV20-1|11|-
CSARDSETQYF
TGCAGTGCACGGGACTCGGAGACCCAGTACTTC
>TRBJ2-6|TRBV5-4|19|TRBD2
CASSSPGTSGRGGANVLTF
TGTGCCAGCAGCTCCCCAGGGACTAGCGGGAGGGGCGGGGCCAACGTCCTGACTTTC
>TRBJ1-1|TRBV5-6|15|-
CASSYNSFAAPEAFF
TGTGCCAGCAGCTACAATTCTTTTGCCGCACCTGAAGCTTTCTTT
>TRBJ1-6|TRBV6-1|15|-
CASIISGGGGSPLHF
TGTGCCAGCATTATATCCGGCGGTGGAGGATCACCCCTCCACTTT
>TRBJ1-1|TRBV14|14|-
CASSQVPGQGEAFF
TGTGCCAGCAGCCAAGTCCCAGGGCAGGGTGAAGCTTTCTTT
>TRBJ2-2|TRBV9|13|-
CASSGSGTGELFF
TGTGCCAGCAGCGGGAGTGGCACCGGGGAGCTGTTTTTT
>TRBJ1-3|TRBV5-6|10|-
CASSGDGIYF
TGTGCCAGCAGCGGAGACGGCATATATTTT
>TRBJ1-4|TRBV4-1|15|-
CASSQDGDSVQKLFF
TGCGCCAGCAGCCAAGATGGTGACAGCGTCCAAAAACTGTTTTTT
>TRBJ2-7|TRBV7-9|15|-
CASSSGGALSYEQYF
TGTGCCAGCAGTTCCGGAGGGGCCCTATCCTACGAGCAGTACTTC
>TRBJ1-2|TRBV28|13|TRBD1
CASSSLGGAVDTF
TGTGCCAGCAGCTCCCTAGGGGGCGCGGTCGACACCTTC
>TRBJ2-3|TRBV30|14|TRBD1
CAWSHGQGTDTQYF
TGTGCCTGGAGTCATGGACAGGGAACAGATACGCAGTATTTT
>TRBJ2-7|TRBV18|14|TRBD1
CASSQRTGPDEQYF
TGTGCCAGCTCCCAACGGACAGGGCCGGACGAGCAGTACTTC
>TRBJ1-4|TRBV6-1|15|-
CASSEVGGGNEKLFF
TGTGCCAGCAGTGAAGTCGGCGGGGGTAATGAAAAACTGTTTTTT
>TRBJ2-7|TRBV5-1|13|-
CASSPLGGYEQYF
TGCGCCAGCAGCCCTCTGGGGGGCTACGAGCAGTACTTC
>TRBJ2-7|TRBV10-2|14|-
CASSESSSPGEQYF
TGCGCCAGCAGTGAGTCAAGCTCTCCGGGCGAGCAGTACTTC
>TRBJ2-7|TRBV30|12|-
CAWSLSAYEQYF
TGTGCCTGGAGTCTAAGTGCGTACGAGCAGTACTTC
>TRBJ2-2|TRBV27|14|TRBD1
CASSFNRGRGELFF
TGTGCCAGCAGTTTTAACAGGGGGCGCGGGGAGCTGTTTTTT
>TRBJ2-5|TRBV6-1|19|TRBD2
CASSEARRGAGGWGETQYF
TGTGCCAGCAGTGAAGCGCGGAGGGGGGCGGGAGGTTGGGGAGAGACCCAGTACTTC
>TRBJ2-2|TRBV5-1|14|-
CASSPLVDTGELFF
TGCGCCAGCAGCCCATTAGTGGACACCGGGGAGCTGTTTTTT
>TRBJ2-2|TRBV5-1|15|-
CASREGTSLDGELFF
TGCGCCAGCAGAGAGGGGACTTCCTTGGACGGGGAGCTGTTTTTT
>TRBJ1-2|TRBV5-4|15|TRBD1
CASSLMGQGNGGYTF
TGTGCCAGCAGCTTGATGGGACAGGGGAATGGGGGCTACACCTTC
>TRBJ2-1|TRBV18|14|TRBD2
CASSGTSGNNEQFF
TGTGCCAGCTCAGGGACTAGCGGTAACAATGAGCAGTTCTTC
>TRBJ2-5|TRBV7-9|12|-
CASSLVQETQYF
TGTGCCAGCAGCTTAGTTCAGGAGACCCAGTACTTC
>TRBJ2-3|TRBV19|12|-
CASSRLGDTQYF
TGTGCCAGTAGCCGACTAGGGGATACGCAGTATTTT
>TRBJ2-1|TRBV29-1|10|-
CSVQGDEQFF
TGCAGCGTCCAGGGCGATGAGCAGTTCTTC
>TRBJ1-1|TRBV6-1|16|TRBD1
CASSATGVGKNTEAFF
TGTGCCAGCAGTGCGACAGGGGTGGGGAAGAACACTGAAGCTTTCTTT
>TRBJ2-2|TRBV5-1|14|TRBD1
CASSIGTGDGELFF
TGCGCCAGCAGTATCGGGACAGGGGACGGGGAGCTGTTTTTT
>TRBJ1-2|TRBV11-2|14|TRBD1
CASSSGQGSYGYTF
TGTGCCAGCAGCTCCGGACAGGGAAGCTATGGCTACACCTTC
>TRBJ1-1|TRBV5-6|17|-
CASSLSRGMVVNTEAFF
TGTGCCAGCAGCTTGAGTCGGGGAATGGTCGTGAACACTGAAGCTTTCTTT
>TRBJ2-7|TRBV6-1|14|TRBD1
CASSALQGAGEQYF
TGTGCCAGCAGTGCATTACAGGGGGCTGGGGAGCAGTACTTC
>TRBJ2-2|TRBV5-6|16|TRBD1
CASSLSDRGLFGELFF
TGTGCCAGCAGCTTGTCCGACAGGGGGCTTTTCGGGGAGCTGTTTTTT
>TRBJ2-2|TRBV5-4|15|-
CASSLSQTLTGELFF
TGTGCCAGCAGCTTGTCTCAGACATTAACCGGGGAGCTGTTTTTT
>TRBJ2-3|TRBV5-1|13|-
CASSLTVTDTQYF
TGCGCCAGCAGCCTGACAGTCACAGATACGCAGTATTTT
>TRBJ2-3|TRBV28|13|-
CASTAALTDTQYF
TGTGCTTCGACAGCCGCCCTCACAGATACGCAGTATTTT
>TRBJ2-7|TRBV7-9|14|TRBD2
CASSLEAGGDEQYF
TGTGCCAGCAGCTTAGAAGCGGGAGGGGACGAGCAGTACTTC
>TRBJ2-5|TRBV5-1|14|-
CASSGAGNQETQYF
TGCGCCAGCAGCGGGGCGGGGAACCAAGAGACCCAGTACTTC
>TRBJ1-2|TRBV19|14|TRBD1
CASSIGTGAHGYTF
TGTGCCAGTAGTATCGGAACAGGGGCGCATGGCTACACCTTC
>TRBJ2-1|TRBV13|16|-
CASSLGQSGSYNEQFF
TGTGCCAGCAGCTTAGGTCAAAGCGGCTCCTACAATGAGCAGTTCTTC
>TRBJ1-2|TRBV5-7|14|-
CASSLGGEAYGYTF
TGTGCCAGCAGCTTGGGAGGAGAAGCCTATGGCTACACCTTC
>TRBJ1-1|TRBV29-1|13|TRBD1
CSGSRGRDTEAFF
TGCAGCGGATCCAGGGGGCGGGATACTGAAGCTTTCTTT
>TRBJ2-7|TRBV11-1|16|TRBD1
CASSSGQGGNTYEQYF
TGTGCCAGCAGCTCGGGACAGGGAGGTAACACCTACGAGCAGTACTTC
>TRBJ2-7|TRBV4-2|15|-
CASSQVKGLRYEQYF
TGTGCCAGCAGCCAAGTTAAAGGACTCCGCTACGAGCAGTACTTC
>TRBJ1-1|TRBV18|14|-
CASSTTGGDTEAFF
TGTGCCAGCTCAACGACAGGTGGGGACACTGAAGCTTTCTTT